This T cell receptor (beta chain) comes out of a study of shared clonotypes between healthy human individuals. The assay was immunoSEQ multiplex PCR, and TCRdb's table has in-frame clones only and misses some. The table lists around 1.6 million clones, approximately 98% of them singletons, with roughly 0.45% in the top ten. The sequenced sample was naive CD4+ T cells sorted from blood. Regarding subset: CD45RA+ positively selected. This TCR was sampled from a man aged 30 to 39 in good health.

The CDR3 sequence is CASSLSGGFLQPQHF. Written as DNA, the CDR3 is TGTGCCAGCAGTTTATCCGGGGGGTTTTTACAGCCCCAGCATTTT. The rearrangement uses TRBV28 and TRBJ1-5, with TRBD1 as a possible D gene (5 bases). CDR3 length equals 15 residues. Trimming pared 1 base from V and 7 bases from J, leaving 14 bases between. The germline V gene encodes CDR1 MDHEN and CDR2 SYDVKM.